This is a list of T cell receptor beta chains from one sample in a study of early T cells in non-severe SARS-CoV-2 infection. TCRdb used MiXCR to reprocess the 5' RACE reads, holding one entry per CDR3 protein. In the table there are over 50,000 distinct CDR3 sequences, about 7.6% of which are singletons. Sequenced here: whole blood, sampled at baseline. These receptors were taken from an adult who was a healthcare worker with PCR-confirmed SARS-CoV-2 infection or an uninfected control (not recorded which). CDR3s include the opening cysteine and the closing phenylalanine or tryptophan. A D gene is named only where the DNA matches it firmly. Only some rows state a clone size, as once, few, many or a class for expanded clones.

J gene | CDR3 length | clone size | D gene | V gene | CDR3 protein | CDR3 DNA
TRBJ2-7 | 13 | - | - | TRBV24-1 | CATGPGNGYEQYF | TGTGCCACCGGCCCAGGGAATGGATACGAGCAGTACTTC
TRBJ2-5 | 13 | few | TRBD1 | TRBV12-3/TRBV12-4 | CASSGTGRETQYF | TGTGCCAGCTCCGGGACAGGGAGAGAGACCCAGTACTTC
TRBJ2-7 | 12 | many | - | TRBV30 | CAWSGGDRRSYF | TGTGCCTGGAGTGGGGGGGACCGTCGGTCCTACTTC
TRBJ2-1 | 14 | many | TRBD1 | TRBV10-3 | CAIKGGQGSNEQFF | TGTGCCATCAAAGGGGGACAGGGGAGCAATGAGCAGTTCTTC
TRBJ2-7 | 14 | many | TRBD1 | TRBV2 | CASLGQGASYEQYF | TGTGCCAGCCTGGGACAGGGAGCGTCCTACGAGCAGTACTTC
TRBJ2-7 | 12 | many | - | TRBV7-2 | CASSLGYYEQYF | TGTGCCAGCAGCCTTGGGTACTACGAGCAGTACTTC
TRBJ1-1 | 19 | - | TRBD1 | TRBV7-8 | CASSFTAPGQGVLVTEAFF | TGTGCCAGCAGCTTTACAGCGCCGGGACAGGGGGTCTTAGTCACTGAAGCTTTCTTT
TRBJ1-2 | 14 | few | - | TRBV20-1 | CSAGGGGTNYGYTF | TGCAGTGCGGGGGGAGGAGGCACTAACTATGGCTACACCTTC
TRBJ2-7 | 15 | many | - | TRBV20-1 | CSALILARTTYEQYF | TGCAGTGCTCTGATTCTAGCGCGAACTACCTACGAGCAGTACTTC
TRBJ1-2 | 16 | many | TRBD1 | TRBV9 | CASSVAPLTGRYGYTF | TGTGCCAGCAGCGTAGCCCCGCTGACAGGGAGATATGGCTACACCTTC
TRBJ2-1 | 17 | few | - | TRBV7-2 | CASSLVGGVLRYNEQFF | TGTGCCAGCAGCTTAGTTGGGGGCGTACTTAGGTACAATGAGCAGTTCTTC
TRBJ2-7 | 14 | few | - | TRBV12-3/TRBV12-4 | CASSLGPKSYEQYF | TGTGCCAGCAGTTTGGGACCCAAAAGCTACGAGCAGTACTTC
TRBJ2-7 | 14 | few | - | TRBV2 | CASSEETGAYEQYF | TGTGCCAGCAGTGAAGAGACGGGGGCCTACGAGCAGTACTTC
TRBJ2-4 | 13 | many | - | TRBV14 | CASSQQGENIQYF | TGTGCCAGCAGCCAACAGGGTGAAAACATTCAGTACTTC
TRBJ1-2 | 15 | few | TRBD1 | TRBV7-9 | CASSLRDSKNYGYTF | TGTGCCAGCAGCTTACGGGACAGCAAGAACTATGGCTACACCTTC
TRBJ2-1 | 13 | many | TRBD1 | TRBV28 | CASRGGLKNEQFF | TGTGCCAGCAGAGGGGGCCTTAAGAATGAGCAGTTCTTC
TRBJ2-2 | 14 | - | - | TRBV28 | CASSFTLGAGELFF | TGTGCCAGCAGTTTCACCCTAGGGGCCGGGGAGCTGTTTTTT
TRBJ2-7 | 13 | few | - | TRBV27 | CATAIQGAYEQYF | TGTGCCACGGCCATACAGGGCGCCTACGAGCAGTACTTC
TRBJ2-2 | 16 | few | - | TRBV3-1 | CASSQDIGGGYGELFF | TGTGCCAGCAGCCAAGATATCGGAGGAGGATACGGGGAGCTGTTTTTT
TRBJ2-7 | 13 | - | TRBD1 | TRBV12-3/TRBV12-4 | CASGTQGAYEQYF | TGTGCCAGCGGGACCCAGGGGGCTTACGAGCAGTACTTC
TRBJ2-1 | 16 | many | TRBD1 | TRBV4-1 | CASSQARDRDLDEQFF | TGCGCCAGCAGCCAAGCCCGGGACAGGGACCTCGATGAGCAGTTCTTC
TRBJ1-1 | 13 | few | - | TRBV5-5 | CASSLGVNTEAFF | TGTGCCAGCAGCTTGGGGGTAAACACTGAAGCTTTCTTT
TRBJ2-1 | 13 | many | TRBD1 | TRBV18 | CASSLPGGTVQFF | TGTGCCAGCTCATTACCAGGGGGCACGGTGCAGTTCTTC
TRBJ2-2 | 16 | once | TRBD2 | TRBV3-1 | CASSSAGGANTGELFF | TGTGCCAGCAGCTCCGCCGGGGGGGCGAACACCGGGGAGCTGTTTTTT
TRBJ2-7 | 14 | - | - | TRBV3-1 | CASSQAAGEPPQYF | TGTGCCAGCAGCCAAGCAGCAGGGGAGCCGCCGCAGTACTTC
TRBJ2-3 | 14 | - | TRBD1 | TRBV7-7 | CASSSTGGADTQYF | TGTGCTAGCAGCTCGACAGGGGGCGCGGACACGCAGTATTTT
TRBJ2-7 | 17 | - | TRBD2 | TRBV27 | CASSNGLAGVKRDEQYF | TGTGCCAGCAGTAACGGACTAGCGGGAGTTAAGCGAGACGAGCAGTACTTC
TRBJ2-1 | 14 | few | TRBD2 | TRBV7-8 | CASRNSGRQNEQFF | TGTGCCAGCAGGAATAGCGGGAGGCAGAATGAGCAGTTCTTC
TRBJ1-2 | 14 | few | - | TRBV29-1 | CSVTQGSDYYGYTF | TGCAGCGTTACACAGGGATCCGACTACTATGGCTACACCTTC
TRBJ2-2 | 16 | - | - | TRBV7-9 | CASSLRDTMNTGELFF | TGTGCCAGCAGCTTAAGGGACACCATGAACACCGGGGAGCTGTTTTTT
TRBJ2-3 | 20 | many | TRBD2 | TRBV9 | CASSVGRGTSGRISTDTQYF | TGTGCCAGCAGCGTAGGCCGGGGGACTAGCGGGAGGATCAGCACAGATACGCAGTATTTT
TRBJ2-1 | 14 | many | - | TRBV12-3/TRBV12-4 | CASSISGTFNEQFF | TGTGCCAGCAGTATATCCGGGACGTTTAATGAGCAGTTCTTC
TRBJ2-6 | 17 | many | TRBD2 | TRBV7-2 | CASSFRLAGAGANVLTF | TGTGCCAGCAGCTTCCGATTAGCGGGAGCCGGGGCCAACGTCCTGACTTTC
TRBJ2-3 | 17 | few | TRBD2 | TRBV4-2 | CASSPSSSGREGDTQYF | TGTGCCAGCAGCCCGAGTTCTAGCGGGAGGGAAGGAGATACGCAGTATTTT
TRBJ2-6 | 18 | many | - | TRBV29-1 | CSVGGSGSPSSGANVLTF | TGCAGCGTTGGAGGCAGCGGGTCCCCGAGCTCTGGGGCCAACGTCCTGACTTTC
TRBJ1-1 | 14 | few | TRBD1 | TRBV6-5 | CASSYSRTGIEAFF | TGTGCCAGCAGTTACTCGAGGACAGGGATTGAAGCTTTCTTT
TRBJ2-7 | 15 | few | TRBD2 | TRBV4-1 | CASSQGGGSSYEQYF | TGCGCCAGCAGCCAAGGCGGCGGGAGTTCCTACGAGCAGTACTTC
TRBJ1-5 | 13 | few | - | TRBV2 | CASSEEVGQPQHF | TGTGCCAGCAGTGAGGAAGTTGGACAGCCCCAGCATTTT
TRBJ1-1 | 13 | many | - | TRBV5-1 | CASSLDVNTEAFF | TGCGCCAGCAGCTTGGATGTGAACACTGAAGCTTTCTTT
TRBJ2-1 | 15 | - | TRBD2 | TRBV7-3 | CASSPQGGFYNEQFF | TGTGCCAGCAGCCCCCAGGGAGGGTTCTACAATGAGCAGTTCTTC
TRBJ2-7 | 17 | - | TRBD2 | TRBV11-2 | CASSPHPNGRVVDEQYF | TGTGCCAGCAGCCCTCACCCCAATGGGAGGGTGGTGGACGAGCAGTACTTC
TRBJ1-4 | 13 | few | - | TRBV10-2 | CASKVRVAEKLFF | TGCGCCAGCAAGGTCAGGGTGGCGGAAAAACTGTTTTTT
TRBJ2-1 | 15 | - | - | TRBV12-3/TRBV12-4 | CASSLALPGANEQFF | TGTGCCAGCAGTCTGGCCTTGCCCGGCGCCAATGAGCAGTTCTTC